The sequence of this TCR beta chain was determined in a study of blood T cells in healthy people across ages. As for the study in general: About one barcoded beta molecule per two T cells was captured by template switching. Study observations and caveats: Estimates drawn from one million T cells were deemed to understate diversity. Donor CMV status was unknown, possibly confounding expanded clonotype changes.

V shed 10 bases, J shed 4 bases, and the junction held 8 bases outside the gene matches. The CDR3 has 13 residues. Germline loops: CDR1 MNHEY, CDR2 SVGEGT. Individuals who donated were healthy Caucasians from Russia aged about 6 to 90. A remark on this clonotype: Its specificity is unknown.

It was with a sample-barcoded 5' primer and a J-beta primer mix that a second PCR of roughly 7 to 11 cycles was run. TCRdb used MiXCR to reprocess the 5' RACE reads, holding one entry per CDR3 protein. The data hold around 2 million distinct CDR3 sequences, with roughly 43% observed a single time. The chain joins TRBV6-2 or TRBV6-3 to TRBJ1-2; 8 nucleotides align to TRBD1. This TCR derives from a human donor in good health. Sequencing input: blood. Here the CDR3 DNA reads TGTGCCACATTCCAGGACAGGGTCTATGGCTACACCTTC. Protein: CATFQDRVYGYTF.